Shown below are 10 T cell receptor beta chains from a single sample sequenced in a study of identical twins. TCRdb recomputed calls from the 5' RACE reads with MiXCR, one row per CDR3 protein. This sample has some 1,700,000 distinct CDR3 sequences, with about 32% found just once. The sequenced sample consisted of cord blood. These TCRs come from a newborn girl in good health.

For the CDR3, the DNA is TGTGCCAGCAGCGTAGCATGGGTGAGCTCCTACAATGAGCAGTTCTTC. Protein sequence: CASSVAWVSSYNEQFF. The chain combines TRBV9 with TRBJ2-1; no clear D gene. Germline assignment: CDR1 SGDLS and CDR2 YYNGEE. This CDR3 is 16 amino acids long. Trimming took 0 bases from V and 0 from J, leaving 10 bases between them.

J is TRBJ2-7 and V is TRBV28, with 13 bases identical to TRBD2. This CDR3 is built from 15 residues. V was pared by 4 bases and J by 7 bases, with 7 bases of the junction left unmatched. CDR1 and CDR2 (germline): MDHEN, SYDVKM. CDR3 bases: TGTGCCAGCAGTTCACCGGGACTAGCGGGATGGGAGCAGTACTTC. Translated, it gives CASSSPGLAGWEQYF. Full variable domain (missing parts from reference TRBV28 and TRBJ2-7): DVKVTQSSRYLVKRTGEKVFLECVQDMDHENMFWYRQDPGLGLRLIYFSYDVKMKEKGDIPEGYSVSREKKERFSLILESASTNQTSMYLCASSSPGLAGWEQYFGPGTRLTVT.

This clonotype has a single count. The rearrangement uses TRBV2 and TRBJ2-1, with D possibly matching TRBD1 (5 bases). With 6 bases removed from V and 10 bases from J, the gap between germline ends came to 19 bases. Germline values: CDR1 SNHLY, CDR2 FYNNEI. CDR3 length: 14 residues. CDR3 DNA: TGTGCCAGCAGCTCCAGGGTTGGGTCCTACGAGCAGTTCTTC. Protein sequence: CASSSRVGSYEQFF.

This clonotype showed up just a few times. The chain carries TRBV12-3 or TRBV12-4 and TRBJ2-1, with 8 bases lining up with TRBD1. The CDR3 runs to 14 residues. The J segment lost 8 bases and the V segment lost 3 bases, leaving 6 bases of the junction unmatched. The CDR3 coding sequence is TGTGCCAGCAGTTTTGGACAGGGTGGAGATGAGCAGTTCTTC. It specifies CASSFGQGGDEQFF.

This clonotype occurred many times. The genes are TRBV20-1 and TRBJ1-5; TRBD1 aligns across 10 bases. Losses at the gene ends were 6 bases for V and 1 base for J; bases not matched to a gene: 3. CDR1 is DFQATT, CDR2 SNEGSKA, per germline (reference sequence). CDR3 length equals 14 residues. The DNA for the CDR3 is TGCAGTGCACCGGACAGGGGGAGCAATCAGCCCCAGCATTTT. This encodes CSAPDRGSNQPQHF.

This clonotype was observed a few times. The rearrangement uses TRBV28 and TRBJ2-4, with TRBD2 identical over 7 bases. CDR1 and CDR2 (germline): MDHEN, SYDVKM. This CDR3 is built from 18 residues. V trimming: 6 bases; J trimming: 1 base; junction bases outside the gene matches: 15. CDR3 in amino acids: CASSPRGGRVVAKNIQYF. DNA of the CDR3: TGTGCCAGCAGCCCGCGGGGAGGGAGGGTAGTCGCCAAAAACATTCAGTACTTC.

The chain is built from TRBV19 and TRBJ1-4; no firm D call. Germline values: CDR1 LNHDA, CDR2 SQIVND (reference sequence). The length of the CDR3 is 13 residues. V was trimmed by 1 base and J by 7 bases, leaving 7 bases between them. The CDR3 reads CASSIARTEKLFF. CDR3 nucleotide sequence: TGTGCCAGTAGTATAGCCAGGACTGAAAAACTGTTTTTT. Complete variable domain (other parts from reference TRBV19 and TRBJ1-4): DGGITQSPKYLFRKEGQNVTLSCEQNLNHDAMYWYRQDPGQGLRLIYYSQIVNDFQKGDIAEGYSVSREKKESFPLTVTSAQKNPTAFYLCASSIARTEKLFFGSGTQLSVL.

The chain joins TRBV24-1 to TRBJ2-2; TRBD1 matches 12 bases. This CDR3 is built from 14 residues. V trimming: 3 bases; J trimming: 9 bases; junction bases outside the gene matches: 1. Germline V gene lookup returns CDR1 KGHDR and CDR2 SFDVKD. In nucleotides, the CDR3 is TGTGCCACCAGTGATCGGGACAGGGGGCGGGAGCTGTTTTTT. This gives the protein CATSDRDRGRELFF.

In the case of this clonotype: Its ends do not fully match the called genes, so a read error is possible. The chain links TRBV29-1 to TRBJ1-1; possible D gene TRBD1, 6 bases. The CDR3 is made up of 14 amino acids. Germline V gene data show CDR1 as SQVTM and CDR2 as ANQGSEA. The CDR3 DNA reads as TGCAGCGTTGAGCGGACAGCCTGGAGGACTGGAGCTTTCTTT. Translation: CSVERTAWRTGAFF.

This clonotype was detected many times. The chain carries TRBV3-1 and TRBJ2-1, with no clear D. CDR3 length equals 15 residues. The V gene's germline CDR1 is LGHDT and CDR2 YNNKEL (reference sequence). Between the trimmed V and J ends, which lost 2 bases and 0 bases, there was a span of 8 bases. CDR3 bases: TGTGCCAGCAGCCAATCCTCCTCCTCCTACAATGAGCAGTTCTTC. This gives the protein CASSQSSSSYNEQFF.